The 25 T cell receptor beta chains in this list originate from one sample, sequenced in a study of T cells in tuberculosis. After thawing and overnight rest, PBMC were stained with GMM-loaded CD1B tetramer, viability dye and anti-CD3 for sorting. CD1B tetramers were loaded with Rhodococcus equi-derived C32 glucose monomycolate. The protocol was immunoSEQ multiplex PCR, while the TCRdb copy is restricted to in-frame clones and leaves out a portion. In the table there are 70,000 to 95,000 clones, around 90% of which are singletons. Sequenced sample: CD1b-GMM tetramer-negative cells sorted from PBMCs. These receptors were collected from an adult woman with latent tuberculosis.

This chain links TRBV28 with TRBJ2-3, with D possibly TRBD2 on 7 matching bases. V dropped 6 bases and J dropped 0 bases, with 13 bases sitting between them. Looked up from germline, CDR1 is MDHEN and CDR2 is SYDVKM. CDR3 size: 15 residues. CDR3 amino acids: CASSPGGRSTDTQYF. The CDR3 region has the DNA TGTGCCAGCAGCCCCGGGGGGCGAAGCACAGATACGCAGTATTTT.

The chain links TRBV28 to TRBJ2-7; D perhaps matches TRBD1 (5 bases). Germline V gene sequence: CDR1 MDHEN, CDR2 SYDVKM. This CDR3 has 15 residues. Trimming stripped 2 bases from V and 4 bases from J, with 15 bases between. The CDR3 nucleotides are TGTGCCAGCAGTTTAAGGGGCAGTAACCATTACGAGCAGTACGTC. Protein sequence: CASSLRGSNHYEQYV.

The sample holds a few counts of this clone. J is TRBJ1-1 and V is TRBV5-1, with a weak D call TRBD1 (6 bases). Germline V gene lookup returns CDR1 SGHRS and CDR2 YFSETQ. This CDR3 comprises 13 residues. The V end lost 5 bases, the J end lost 4 bases, and 12 bases lay between the germline ends. CDR3 nucleotide sequence: TGCGCCAGCAGGGGGGCCTTGAGCACTGAAGCTTTCTTT. Its protein product is CASRGALSTEAFF.

This rearrangement joins TRBV7-2 to TRBJ1-2; TRBD1 is a possible D gene (6 bases). CDR3 length: 14 amino acids. The V gene's germline CDR1 is SGHTA and CDR2 FQGNSA. The V gene lost 2 bases and the J gene lost 8 bases, with 15 bases spanning the gap. For the CDR3, the DNA is TGTGCCAGCAGCTTATGGGGCCCAGGGGAAGGCTACACCTTC. It yields the protein CASSLWGPGEGYTF.

CDR3 nucleotides: TGTGCCAGCAGCTTAGCACAGGGGCGATTCTACGAGCAGTACTTC. It specifies CASSLAQGRFYEQYF. This chain links TRBV7-2 with TRBJ2-7, with 7 bases matching TRBD1. Unmatched junction bases numbered 5, after V lost 0 bases and J lost 3 bases. The CDR3 extends over 15 amino acids. The germline V gene encodes CDR1 SGHTA and CDR2 FQGNSA. The full variable domain, in which reference TRBV7-2 and TRBJ2-7 provide the parts outside the CDR3, is GAGVSQSPSNKVTEKGKDVELRCDPISGHTALYWYRQSLGQGLEFLIYFQGNSAPDKSGLPSDRFSAERTGGSVSTLTIQRTQQEDSAVYLCASSLAQGRFYEQYFGPGTRLTVT.

This chain connects TRBV20-1 to TRBJ2-4; possible D gene TRBD1, 6 bases. Trimming pared 5 bases from V and 6 bases from J, leaving 8 bases between. This CDR3 has 11 amino acids. Germline V gives CDR1 DFQATT, CDR2 SNEGSKA (reference sequence). Written as DNA, the CDR3 is TGCAGTGCTCCGGACAGAAACATTCAGTACTTC. Residues: CSAPDRNIQYF.

The V gene is TRBV4-1, the J gene TRBJ2-3, with D perhaps TRBD2 (6 bases). CDR3 size: 16 residues. Germline V CDR1 and CDR2: MGHRA, YSYEKL. The germline V and J ends were trimmed by 1 base and 0 bases, with 11 bases remaining between them. As DNA, the CDR3 is TGCGCCAGCAGCCAAGCGGGACTCGCTAGCACAGATACGCAGTATTTT. Translated, it gives CASSQAGLASTDTQYF.

This chain joins TRBV11-2 and TRBJ1-5, with D unclear. The CDR3 is 15 amino acids. Per germline, CDR1 SGHAT and CDR2 FQNNGV. V lost 3 bases and J 3 bases, leaving 12 bases between the germline ends. The CDR3 coding sequence is TGTGCCAGCAGCTTGGACGGAGGGTACAATCAGCCCCAGCATTTT. It translates to CASSLDGGYNQPQHF.

This chain joins TRBV5-4 and TRBJ2-1; 7 positions match TRBD2. J gave up 7 bases and V 0 bases, and 1 base lay outside the gene matches. Germline CDR1 and CDR2: SGHNT and YYREEE (reference sequence). The CDR3 is 13 amino acids. The CDR3: CASSLAGGNEQFF. Here the CDR3 DNA reads TGTGCCAGCAGCTTGGCCGGGGGGAATGAGCAGTTCTTC.

The rearrangement links TRBV2 to TRBJ2-3; 12 bases map to TRBD1. Per the germline V gene, CDR1 is SNHLY and CDR2 is FYNNEI. This CDR3 comprises 18 residues. V gave up 7 bases and J gave up 4 bases; unmatched junction bases: 15. Here the CDR3 DNA reads TGTGCCAGCAAACCGGGACAGGGGGCTCCTAACGGGGCAGATACGCAGTATTTT. Amino acid sequence: CASKPGQGAPNGADTQYF.

The V and J genes are TRBV6-5 and TRBJ1-2, with TRBD1 matching 8 bases. CDR3 size: 15 residues. Germline CDR1 reads MNHEY; CDR2 reads SVGAGI. Trimming cost V 7 bases and J 6 bases; bases outside gene matches: 13. This CDR3 is CASTTVNSGGDGYTF. In DNA form, the CDR3 reads TGTGCCAGCACCACCGTGAACTCAGGGGGCGATGGCTACACCTTC.

This clone appeared once. V is TRBV10-3 and J is TRBJ1-6; 7 nucleotides match TRBD1. Germline V CDR1 and CDR2: ENHRY, SYGVKD. The length of the CDR3 is 14 residues. V shed 6 bases and J 6 bases; nucleotides not matched to a gene: 5. The CDR3 reads CAISLTGTNSPLHF. Here the CDR3 DNA reads TGTGCCATCAGCCTGACAGGGACTAATTCACCCCTCCACTTT.

Details on this clone: The sample carries other DNA sequences with the same CDR3. The V gene is TRBV4-3, the J gene TRBJ1-1; TRBD1 matches at 11 bases. V lost 4 bases and J lost 5; bases outside the gene matches: 0. The CDR3 length is 13 residues. Per germline, CDR1 LGHNA and CDR2 YSLEER. CDR3 sequence: CASSRDRGTEAFF. The CDR3 coding sequence is TGCGCCAGCAGCCGGGACAGGGGGACTGAAGCTTTCTTT.

This sequence joins TRBV4-2 and TRBJ2-5, with D unresolved. Germline CDR1 LGHNA, CDR2 YNFKEQ. This CDR3 is built from 16 residues. Trimming left V 0 bases short and J 4 bases short, with 15 bases between. The CDR3, as DNA: TGTGCCAGCAGCCAAGATCCAGCCGCGGTTACAGAGACCCAGTACTTC. Protein sequence: CASSQDPAAVTETQYF.

V and J are TRBV9 and TRBJ2-5, with D perhaps TRBD2 (5 bases). V was shortened by 0 bases and J by 4 bases, with 7 bases between the two germline ends. CDR1 and CDR2 (germline): SGDLS, YYNGEE. This CDR3 is built from 13 residues. The CDR3 protein is CASSVGGSETQYF. In nucleotides, the CDR3 is TGTGCCAGCAGCGTAGGCGGGTCAGAGACCCAGTACTTC.

The chain links TRBV5-6 to TRBJ1-2; TRBD1 agrees at 7 bases. The V and J ends lost 4 bases and 2 bases, in that order; junction bases with no gene match: 2. The CDR3 sequence is 13 residues long. Germline V CDR1 and CDR2: SGHDT, YYEEEE. Here the CDR3 DNA reads TGTGCCAGCAGCCAGGACAGGAACTATGGCTACACCTTC. It encodes CASSQDRNYGYTF. The full variable domain, in which reference TRBV5-6 and TRBJ1-2 provide the parts outside the CDR3, is DAGVTQSPTHLIKTRGQQVTLRCSPKSGHDTVSWYQQALGQGPQFIFQYYEEEERQRGNFPDRFSGHQFPNYSSELNVNALLLGDSALYLCASSQDRNYGYTFGSGTRLTVV.

The chain uses TRBV6-5 and TRBJ1-5; TRBD1 might be the D (6 bases). Trimming took off 6 bases at V and 2 bases at J, with 14 bases between the two ends. CDR1 is MNHEY, CDR2 SVGAGI, per germline. CDR3 length: 15 amino acids. CDR3 nucleotides: TGTGCCAGCAGGCAAAAAGGGGGTGGCAATCAGCCCCAGCATTTT. It specifies CASRQKGGGNQPQHF.

The chain links TRBV5-4 to TRBJ1-5; D remains ambiguous. The CDR3 runs to 13 residues. Germline values: CDR1 SGHNT, CDR2 YYREEE (reference sequence). Trimming took off 2 bases at V and 4 bases at J, with 7 bases between the two ends. CDR3 nucleotides: TGTGCCAGCAGCTTAAGCCTAAATCAGCCCCAGCATTTT. This encodes CASSLSLNQPQHF.

The chain uses TRBV7-9 and TRBJ2-3; a weak D match, TRBD2 (5 bases). Between the trimmed V and J ends, which lost 8 bases and 6 bases, there was a span of 18 bases. The length of the CDR3 is 14 residues. Looked up from germline, CDR1 is SEHNR and CDR2 is FQNEAQ (reference sequence). CDR3 DNA sequence: TGTGCCAGCCCCTTGGGTATGGCGGGCGATACGCAGTATTTT. Its translation is CASPLGMAGDTQYF. Drawing the rest from reference TRBV7-9 and TRBJ2-3, the complete variable domain is DTGVSQNPRHKITKRGQNVTFRCDPISEHNRLYWYRQTLGQGPEFLTYFQNEAQLEKSRLLSDRFSAERPKGSFSTLEIQRTEQGDSAMYLCASPLGMAGDTQYFGPGTRLTVL.

CDR3: CASSGFRRGGLPGNTIYF. The DNA of the CDR3 is TGTGCCAGCAGCGGCTTTAGACGAGGAGGGCTCCCTGGAAACACCATATATTTT. V is TRBV21-1 and J is TRBJ1-3. TRBV21-1 is tagged as a pseudogene. The CDR3 is 18 amino acids.

The chain joins TRBV14 to TRBJ1-4; D might be TRBD1 (5 bases). V shed 0 bases and J shed 5 bases, with 13 bases lying between them. Germline loops: CDR1 SGHDN, CDR2 FVKESK. This CDR3 contains 16 residues. CDR3 nucleotide sequence: TGTGCCAGCAGCCAAGAAGGACATAAGGGGAATGAAAAACTGTTTTTT. It specifies CASSQEGHKGNEKLFF. Full variable domain (rest looked up from reference TRBV14 and TRBJ1-4): EAGVTQFPSHSVIEKGQTVTLRCDPISGHDNLYWYRRVMGKEIKFLLHFVKESKQDESGMPNNRFLAERTGGTYSTLKVQPAELEDSGVYFCASSQEGHKGNEKLFFGSGTQLSVL.

The chain employs TRBV4-1 and TRBJ2-5; 8 nucleotides align to TRBD1. Trimming took 4 bases from V and 2 from J; bases not matched to a gene: 9. This CDR3 contains 16 residues. CDR1 is MGHRA and CDR2 is YSYEKL in the germline V gene. The CDR3 region has the DNA TGCGCCAGCAGCCGGAATTACAGGGGGGATCAAGAGACCCAGTACTTC. Translation gives CASSRNYRGDQETQYF.

This clone was counted a single time. The chain has TRBV10-2 and TRBJ2-7; 8 nucleotides line up with TRBD2. V was clipped by 8 bases and J by 5 bases; unmatched bases: 8. The V gene's germline CDR1 is WSHSY and CDR2 SAAADI. The CDR3 length is 13 residues. CDR3 in amino acids: CASGSRGGHEQYF. For the CDR3, the DNA is TGCGCCAGCGGTTCACGGGGGGGACACGAGCAGTACTTC.

The genes are TRBV6-5 and TRBJ2-3, with a tentative D call TRBD2 (6 bases). The V gene lost 2 bases and the J gene lost 0 bases, with 9 bases spanning the gap. The CDR3 has 15 amino acids. Germline V gives CDR1 MNHEY, CDR2 SVGAGI. The CDR3 bases are TGTGCCAGCAGTTACGGGGGGAAAAGCACAGATACGCAGTATTTT. Its protein product is CASSYGGKSTDTQYF.

J is TRBJ1-1 and V is TRBV6-6; 7 bases agree with TRBD1. V was pared by 7 bases and J by 5 bases, with 13 bases of the junction left unmatched. Germline V gives CDR1 MNHNY, CDR2 SVGAGI (reference sequence). The CDR3 totals 15 residues. DNA of the CDR3: TGTGCCAGCAAGAGACAGGGACGGGGCCGGACTGAAGCTTTCTTT. Protein sequence: CASKRQGRGRTEAFF.